The clone carrying this TCR beta chain has a count of ten or more. Germline V gene lookup returns CDR1 MDHEN and CDR2 SYDVKM. This CDR3 contains 12 residues. V dropped 4 bases and J dropped 9; count of bases not matched to a gene: 4. The sample belongs to a study of T cells in Graves' hyperthyroidism and ophthalmopathy. Amplification yielded TCR beta CDR3 regions, with RNA transcripts as the source. First-round RT-PCR targeting the TCR CDR3 was performed with the HTBI primer set. TCRdb redid the calling of the multiplex PCR reads with MiXCR, one entry per CDR3 protein. This table has hundreds of thousands of distinct CDR3 sequences, 14% appearing once.

This TCR was recovered from a woman between 18 and 29 years old with Graves' hyperthyroidism. The sample consisted of blood. V gene TRBV28 combines with J gene TRBJ2-5, with TRBD2 matching over 8 bases. Written as DNA, the CDR3 is TGTGCCAGCAGTTCGGGGGGGGGATCCCAGTACTTC. This encodes CASSSGGGSQYF.